This TCR beta chain was sequenced in a study of tumor-infiltrating lymphocytes in primary liver carcinoma. In the case of this clonotype: Its antigen is as yet unknown. The junction departs from the called germline gene at one end, perhaps through a read error.

Whole-study results and caveats: For tumor-adjacent and tumor-blood pairs, overlap was less than that seen for tumor region pairs. Blood fell significantly below tumors in its top-250-clone fraction (p = 0.039).

Bulk tissue was left unsorted, and RNA and DNA were co-extracted from 20-30 mg of it. Total RNA amounting to around 540 ng was the source from which TCR beta cDNA was made with a constant-region primer. Slightly modified ARM-PCR served as the procedure for the TCR beta libraries. These libraries came from three rounds of nested multiplex PCR. Running approximately 10 cycles apiece, the first two PCR rounds relied on TRBV1-TRBV30 forward primers together with a C-beta reverse primer. TCRdb used MiXCR to reprocess the multiplex PCR reads, holding one entry per CDR3 protein. The profile shows roughly 23,000 distinct CDR3 sequences, about 65% of them singletons. The CDR3 spans 13 residues. Germline CDR1 reads SGHAT; CDR2 reads FQNNGV.

This TCR was sampled from a man aged 40-49 years with primary liver carcinoma and hepatitis B virus infection. Sequenced material: liver tumor tissue from sampling region 1. The subset denotes: tumor region T1, superior pole. The chain recombines TRBV11-2 with TRBJ2-7; tentative D call: TRBD2 (6 bases). The CDR3 loop is CANSFGGDGEQYF. The DNA for the CDR3 is TGTGCCAACAGCTTCGGAGGGGATGGCGAGCAGTACTTC.